Sequencing of this T cell receptor (beta chain) was carried out in a study of shared clonotypes between healthy human individuals. Overall study findings and caveats: A limitation of the genetic and exposure-history diversity represented arose from few donors. Sampling included only blood; tissue repertoires likely differ.

As concerns this clone: Its matching antigen is unknown.

Sequenced by immunoSEQ multiplex PCR; TCRdb stores in-frame clones only, minus some. Counted here are fewer than 550,000 clones, nearly 80% occurring once; the ten biggest clones make up around 13%. Trimming removed 5 bases at V and 5 bases at J, with 12 bases between. The CDR3 is 13 amino acids. CDR1 is LNHDA and CDR2 is SQIVND in the germline V gene (reference sequence). This TCR derives from a woman in her thirties or forties in good health. Some clones in this sample may be carry-over from other donors' samples. Sequenced material: PBMCs. The chain carries TRBV19 and TRBJ2-5; D uncertain. CDR3 sequence: CASSPQNGETQYF. The CDR3 coding sequence is TGTGCCAGTAGTCCTCAAAACGGGGAGACCCAGTACTTC.